This TCR beta chain originates from a study of shared clonotypes between healthy human individuals. Background on the study: Each donor contributed plates that comprised three CD4 naive, three CD4 memory, two CD8 naive and one CD8 memory.

Some 29,000 T cell genomes (around 200 ng DNA) went into each sorted-subset replicate. The protocol was immunoSEQ multiplex PCR, while the TCRdb copy is restricted to in-frame clones and leaves out a portion. This table holds over 2 million clones, roughly 95% found once. The germline V and J ends were trimmed by 0 bases and 4 bases, with 12 bases remaining between them. This CDR3 comprises 15 residues. Germline V gene lookup returns CDR1 SEHNR and CDR2 FQNEAQ (reference sequence). CD45RO negativity and positive selection for CCR7 defined naive CD8 cells, a population that excluded terminally differentiated effector memory CD45RA+ cells. Donors comprised only Caucasian adults living in Nashville, Tennessee. General study points: Only blood was sampled, and tissue TCR repertoires likely differ from blood ones.

Comment on this clone: The antigen remains unidentified.

Sequenced sample: naive CD8+ T cells sorted from blood. This chain connects TRBV7-9 to TRBJ1-2; tentatively, D is TRBD1 (5 bases). The clonotype originates from a man aged 18 to 29 in good health. The CDR3 DNA is TGTGCCAGCAGCTTAGCGCCGGGGGTTTCCTATGGCTACACCTTC. Translation gives CASSLAPGVSYGYTF.